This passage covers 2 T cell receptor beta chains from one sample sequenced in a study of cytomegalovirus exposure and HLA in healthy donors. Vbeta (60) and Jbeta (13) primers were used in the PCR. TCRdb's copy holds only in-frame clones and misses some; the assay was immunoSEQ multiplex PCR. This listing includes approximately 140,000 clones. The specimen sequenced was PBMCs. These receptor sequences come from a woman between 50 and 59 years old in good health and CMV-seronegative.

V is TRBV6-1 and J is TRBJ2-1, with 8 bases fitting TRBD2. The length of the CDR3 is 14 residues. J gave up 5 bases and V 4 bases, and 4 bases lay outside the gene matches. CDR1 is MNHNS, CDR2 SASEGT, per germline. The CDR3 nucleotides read TGTGCCAGCAGTGCGGGGGGGTGGGACAATGAGCAGTTCTTC. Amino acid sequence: CASSAGGWDNEQFF.

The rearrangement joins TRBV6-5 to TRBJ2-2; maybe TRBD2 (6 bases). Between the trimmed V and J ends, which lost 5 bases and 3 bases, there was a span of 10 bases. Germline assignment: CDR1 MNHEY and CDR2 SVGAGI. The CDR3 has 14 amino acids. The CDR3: CASSTGEDTGELFF. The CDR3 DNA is TGTGCCAGCAGTACGGGGGAGGACACCGGGGAGCTGTTTTTT.